This TCR beta chain was identified during a study of blood T cell repertoires in COVID-19. The CDR3 runs to 16 residues. The V end lost 7 bases, the J end lost 2 bases, and 18 bases lay between the germline ends. In germline, CDR1 is LNHDA, CDR2 SQIVND (reference sequence). Generated by immunoSEQ multiplex PCR, the TCRdb table keeps only in-frame clones and is missing some. This sample has tens of thousands of clones, with over 70% found just once. Material for sequencing was peripheral blood. The sequence was obtained from a man in his fifties or sixties with active COVID-19. V and J are TRBV19 and TRBJ1-5; a weak D match, TRBD1 (5 bases). The CDR3 loop reads CASKWEGDRGNQPQHF. CDR3 sequence (DNA): TGTGCCAGTAAATGGGAAGGGGATAGAGGCAATCAGCCCCAGCATTTT.